The clone carrying this T cell receptor beta chain has only one observation. Its antigen is as yet unknown. This entry is derived from a study of Ad26.COV2.S vaccination and SARS-CoV-2 variants. Assay used: immunoSEQ multiplex PCR; TCRdb lists only in-frame clones, some missing. The sample lists just under 250,000 clones, roughly 90% occurring once. The sample's treatment: some 19 received Ad26.COV2.S at low or high dose, single or two shots; several received placebo; per-sample allocation not given. The investigators took samples on day 63 after the first vaccine or placebo injection. Whole-study results and caveats: Possible underestimation of total T cell responses by the TCR breadth and depth analyses was noted.

Germline V gives CDR1 LNHDA, CDR2 SQIVND (reference sequence). The V end lost 0 bases, the J end lost 2 bases, and 6 bases lay between the germline ends. The CDR3 has 14 amino acids. The clonotype comes from a person between 18 and 59 years old who received the Ad26.COV2.S COVID-19 vaccine or a placebo. This chain connects TRBV19 to TRBJ2-3; D is uncertain. The sample in question was peripheral blood, obtained in a trial of Ad26.COV2.S vaccine versus placebo. CDR3 amino acids: CASSIDAVTDTQYF. CDR3 sequence (DNA): TGTGCCAGTAGTATAGATGCCGTCACAGATACGCAGTATTTT.